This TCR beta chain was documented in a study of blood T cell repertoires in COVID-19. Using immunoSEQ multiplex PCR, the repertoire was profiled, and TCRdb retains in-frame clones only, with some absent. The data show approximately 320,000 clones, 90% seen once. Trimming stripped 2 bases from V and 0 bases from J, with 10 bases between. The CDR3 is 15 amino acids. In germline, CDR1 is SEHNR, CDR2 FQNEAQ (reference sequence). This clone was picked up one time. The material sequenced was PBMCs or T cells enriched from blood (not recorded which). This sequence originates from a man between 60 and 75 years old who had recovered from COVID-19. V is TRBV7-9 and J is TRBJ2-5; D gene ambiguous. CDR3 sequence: CASSLSQWYQETQYF. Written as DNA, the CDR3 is TGTGCCAGCAGCTTAAGTCAGTGGTACCAAGAGACCCAGTACTTC. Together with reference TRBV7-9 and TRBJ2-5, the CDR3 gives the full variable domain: DTGVSQNPRHKITKRGQNVTFRCDPISEHNRLYWYRQTLGQGPEFLTYFQNEAQLEKSRLLSDRFSAERPKGSFSTLEIQRTEQGDSAMYLCASSLSQWYQETQYFGPGTRLLVL.